This record concerns one T cell receptor beta chain sequence. What it binds is unknown. Only in-frame clones appear in the TCRdb table, and some are missing; sequencing was by immunoSEQ multiplex PCR. The table has under 200,000 clones, 92% seen once. These data originate in a study of T cell responses to AZD1222 COVID-19 vaccine. Regarding the study as a whole: After the peak T cell response, and only then, were repertoires sampled. CD4 TCRs covered the whole spike, strongest at regions 160-218 and 743-854.

CDR1 and CDR2 (germline): KGHSH, LQKENI. V lost 1 base and J lost 6, with 9 bases in between. The CDR3 totals 14 residues. Material: peripheral blood, obtained 28 days after the second AZD1222 dose. This sequence originates from an adult who received the AZD1222 COVID-19 vaccine. This rearrangement joins TRBV18 to TRBJ2-2; D might be TRBD2 (5 bases). As DNA, the CDR3 is TGTGCCAGCTCACCACAGAGGGAGCCCGGGGAGCTGTTTTTT. Amino acid sequence: CASSPQREPGELFF.